This T cell receptor (beta chain) was sequenced for a study of CD8 T cells in ankylosing spondylitis. Study-level findings and limits: Disease-linked clones bore a CD8+ phenotype and were relatively rare in peripheral blood.

TCRdb fed the 5' RACE reads into MiXCR, producing one record per CDR3 protein. This table holds about 52,000 distinct CDR3 sequences, 7.4% found once. There are a few counts of this clonotype. The antigen is unknown. CDR3 size: 17 residues. Germline V gene data show CDR1 as SGHTA and CDR2 as FQGNSA. V lost 2 bases to trimming and J lost 2 bases; unmatched junction nucleotides: 8. The source of this sequence is a female donor with ankylosing spondylitis or in good health (not recorded which). The sample comprised blood, either unsorted or a sorted T cell fraction (not recorded which). This chain connects TRBV7-2 to TRBJ2-5; TRBD2 agrees at 10 bases. CDR3 amino acids: CASSLRGIAGGQETQYF. The CDR3 nucleotides read TGTGCCAGCAGCTTAAGGGGCATAGCGGGGGGACAAGAGACCCAGTACTTC.